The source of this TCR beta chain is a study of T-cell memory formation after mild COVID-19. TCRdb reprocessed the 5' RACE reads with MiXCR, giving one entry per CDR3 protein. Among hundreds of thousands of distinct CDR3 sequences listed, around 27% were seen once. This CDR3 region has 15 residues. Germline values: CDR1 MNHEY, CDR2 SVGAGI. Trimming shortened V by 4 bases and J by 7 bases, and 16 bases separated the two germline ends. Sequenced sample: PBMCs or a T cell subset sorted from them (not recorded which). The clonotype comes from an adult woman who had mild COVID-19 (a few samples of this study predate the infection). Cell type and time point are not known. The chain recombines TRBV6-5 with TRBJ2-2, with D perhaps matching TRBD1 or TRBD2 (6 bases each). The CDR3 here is CASSWGSGAGGELFF. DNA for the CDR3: TGTGCCAGCAGTTGGGGTTCGGGGGCTGGCGGGGAGCTGTTTTTT.